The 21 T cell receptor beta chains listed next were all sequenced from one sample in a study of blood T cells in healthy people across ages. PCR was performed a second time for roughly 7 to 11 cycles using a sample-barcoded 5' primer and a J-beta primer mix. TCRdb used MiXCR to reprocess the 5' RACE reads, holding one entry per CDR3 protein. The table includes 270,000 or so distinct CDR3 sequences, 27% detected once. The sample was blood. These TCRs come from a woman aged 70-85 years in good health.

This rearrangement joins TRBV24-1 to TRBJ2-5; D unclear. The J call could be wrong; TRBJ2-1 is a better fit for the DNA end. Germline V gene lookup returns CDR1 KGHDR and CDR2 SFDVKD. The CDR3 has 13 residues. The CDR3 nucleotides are TGTGCCACCAGTGATCCTCCGGAGAACGAGCAGTTCTTC. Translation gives CATSDPPENEQFF.

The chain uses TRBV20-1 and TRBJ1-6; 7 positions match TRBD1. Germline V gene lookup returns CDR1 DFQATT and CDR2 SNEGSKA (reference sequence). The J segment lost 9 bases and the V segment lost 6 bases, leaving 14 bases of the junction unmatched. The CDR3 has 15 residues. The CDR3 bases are TGCAGTGCAAAGACAGGGAATAGGGTTTTTTCACCCCTCCACTTT. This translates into CSAKTGNRVFSPLHF.

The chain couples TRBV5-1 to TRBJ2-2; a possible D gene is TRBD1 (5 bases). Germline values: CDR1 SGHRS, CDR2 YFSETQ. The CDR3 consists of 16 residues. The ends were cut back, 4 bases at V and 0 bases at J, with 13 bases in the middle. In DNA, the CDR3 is TGCGCCAGCAGCCCCCAAGACAGCGCGAACACCGGGGAGCTGTTTTTT. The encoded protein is CASSPQDSANTGELFF. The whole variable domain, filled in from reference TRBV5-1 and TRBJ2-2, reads KAGVTQTPRYLIKTRGQQVTLSCSPISGHRSVSWYQQTPGQGLQFLFEYFSETQRNKGNFPGRFSGRQFSNSRSEMNVSTLELGDSALYLCASSPQDSANTGELFFGEGSRLTVL.

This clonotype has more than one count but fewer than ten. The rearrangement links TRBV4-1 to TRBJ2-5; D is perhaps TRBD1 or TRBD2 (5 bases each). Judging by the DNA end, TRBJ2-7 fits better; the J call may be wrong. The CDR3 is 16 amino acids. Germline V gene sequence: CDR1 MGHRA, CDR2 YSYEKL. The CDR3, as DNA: TGCGCCAGCAGCCAAGACTTCGGGGACCCCGCCTACGAGCAGTACTTC. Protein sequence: CASSQDFGDPAYEQYF.

CDR3 sequence: CASSPTWARGLGNTIYF. In DNA form, the CDR3 reads TGTGCCAGCAGTCCGACCTGGGCCAGGGGGCTTGGAAACACCATATATTTT. This chain links TRBV28 with TRBJ1-3; 8 bases align to TRBD1. With V trimmed by 5 bases and J by 3 bases, 12 bases remained unmatched. In germline, CDR1 is MDHEN, CDR2 SYDVKM. The CDR3 loop spans 17 amino acids.

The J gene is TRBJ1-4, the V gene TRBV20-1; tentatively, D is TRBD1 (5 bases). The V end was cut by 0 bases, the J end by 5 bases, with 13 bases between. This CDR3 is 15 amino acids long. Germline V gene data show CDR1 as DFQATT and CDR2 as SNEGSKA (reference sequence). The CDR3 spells CSARDRRGINEKLFF. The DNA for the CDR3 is TGCAGTGCTAGAGATAGAAGGGGCATCAATGAAAAACTGTTTTTT.

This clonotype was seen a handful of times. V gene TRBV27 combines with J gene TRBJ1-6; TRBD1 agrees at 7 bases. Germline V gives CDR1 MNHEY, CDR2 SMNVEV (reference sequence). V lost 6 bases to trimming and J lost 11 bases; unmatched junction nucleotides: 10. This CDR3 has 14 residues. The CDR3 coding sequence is TGTGCCAGCAGAGGTCAGGGGGATTTTACACCCCTCCACTTT. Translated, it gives CASRGQGDFTPLHF.

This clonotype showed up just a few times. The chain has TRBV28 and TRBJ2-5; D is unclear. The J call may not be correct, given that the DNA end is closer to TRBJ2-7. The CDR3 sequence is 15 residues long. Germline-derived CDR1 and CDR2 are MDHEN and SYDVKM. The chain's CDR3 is CASSLSSTGVYEQYF. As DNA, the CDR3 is TGTGCCAGCAGTTTATCCAGCACCGGAGTTTACGAGCAGTACTTC.

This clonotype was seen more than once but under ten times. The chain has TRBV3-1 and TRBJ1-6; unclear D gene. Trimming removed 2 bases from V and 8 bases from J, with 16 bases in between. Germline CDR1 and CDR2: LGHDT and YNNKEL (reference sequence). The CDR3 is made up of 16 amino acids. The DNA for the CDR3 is TGTGCCAGCAGCCAATTGAGTGGCCTTAAGGATTCACCCCTCCACTTT. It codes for CASSQLSGLKDSPLHF.

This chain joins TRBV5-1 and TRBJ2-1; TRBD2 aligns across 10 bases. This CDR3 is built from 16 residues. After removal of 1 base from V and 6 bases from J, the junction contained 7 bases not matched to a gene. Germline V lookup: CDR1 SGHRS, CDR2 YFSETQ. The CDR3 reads CASSLLASGRGNEQFF. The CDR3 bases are TGCGCCAGCAGCTTGTTGGCTAGCGGGAGAGGCAATGAGCAGTTCTTC. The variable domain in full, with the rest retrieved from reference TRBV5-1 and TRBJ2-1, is KAGVTQTPRYLIKTRGQQVTLSCSPISGHRSVSWYQQTPGQGLQFLFEYFSETQRNKGNFPGRFSGRQFSNSRSEMNVSTLELGDSALYLCASSLLASGRGNEQFFGPGTRLTVL.

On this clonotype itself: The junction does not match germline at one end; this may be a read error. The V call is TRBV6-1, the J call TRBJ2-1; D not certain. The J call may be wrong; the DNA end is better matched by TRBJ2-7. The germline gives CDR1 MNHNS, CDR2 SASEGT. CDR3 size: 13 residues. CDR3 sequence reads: CASRGPGLYGQYF. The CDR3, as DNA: TGTGCCAGCAGGGGTCCCGGTTTATACGGGCAGTACTTC.

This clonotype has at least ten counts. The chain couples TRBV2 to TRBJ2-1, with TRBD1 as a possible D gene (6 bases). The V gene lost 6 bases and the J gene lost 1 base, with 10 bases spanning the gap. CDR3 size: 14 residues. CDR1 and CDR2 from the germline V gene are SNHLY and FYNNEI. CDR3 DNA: TGTGCCAGCAGGCCGGACAGATCCTACAATGAGCAGTTCTTC. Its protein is CASRPDRSYNEQFF.

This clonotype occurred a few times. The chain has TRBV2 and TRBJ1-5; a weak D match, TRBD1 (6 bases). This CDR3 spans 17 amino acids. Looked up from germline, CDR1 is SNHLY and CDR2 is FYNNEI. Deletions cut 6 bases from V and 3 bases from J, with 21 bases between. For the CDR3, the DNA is TGTGCCAGCAGGCGGGGGGCAGGGCCTCTTTTCAATCAGCCCCAGCATTTT. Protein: CASRRGAGPLFNQPQHF. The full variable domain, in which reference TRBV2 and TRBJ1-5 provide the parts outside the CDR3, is EPEVTQTPSHQVTQMGQEVILRCVPISNHLYFYWYRQILGQKVEFLVSFYNNEISEKSEIFDDQFSVERPDGSNFTLKIRSTKLEDSAMYFCASRRGAGPLFNQPQHFGDGTRLSIL.

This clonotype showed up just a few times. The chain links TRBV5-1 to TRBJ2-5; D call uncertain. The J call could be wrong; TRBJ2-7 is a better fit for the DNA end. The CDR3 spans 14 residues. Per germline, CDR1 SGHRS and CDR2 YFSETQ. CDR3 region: CASSLYEDTYEQYF. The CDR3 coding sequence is TGCGCCAGCAGCCTATATGAGGATACCTACGAGCAGTACTTC.

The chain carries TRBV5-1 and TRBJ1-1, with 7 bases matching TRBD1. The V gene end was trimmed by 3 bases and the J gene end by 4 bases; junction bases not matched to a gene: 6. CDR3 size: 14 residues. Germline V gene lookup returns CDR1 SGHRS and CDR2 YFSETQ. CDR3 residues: CASSSTGIGTEAFF. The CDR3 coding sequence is TGCGCCAGCAGCTCGACAGGGATAGGCACTGAAGCTTTCTTT. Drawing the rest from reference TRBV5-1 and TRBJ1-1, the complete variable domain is KAGVTQTPRYLIKTRGQQVTLSCSPISGHRSVSWYQQTPGQGLQFLFEYFSETQRNKGNFPGRFSGRQFSNSRSEMNVSTLELGDSALYLCASSSTGIGTEAFFGQGTRLTVV.

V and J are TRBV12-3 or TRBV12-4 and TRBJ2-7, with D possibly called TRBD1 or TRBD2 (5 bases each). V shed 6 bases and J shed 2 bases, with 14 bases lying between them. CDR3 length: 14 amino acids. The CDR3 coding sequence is TGTGCCAGCAGGATAGGGGACGGCGCCTACGAGCAGTACTTC. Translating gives CASRIGDGAYEQYF.

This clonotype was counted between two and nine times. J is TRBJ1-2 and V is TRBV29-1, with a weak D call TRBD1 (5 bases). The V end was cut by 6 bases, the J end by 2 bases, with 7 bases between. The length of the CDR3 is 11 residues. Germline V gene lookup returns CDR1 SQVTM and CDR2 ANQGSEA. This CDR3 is CSVGENYGYTF. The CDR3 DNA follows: TGCAGCGTGGGGGAAAACTATGGCTACACCTTC.

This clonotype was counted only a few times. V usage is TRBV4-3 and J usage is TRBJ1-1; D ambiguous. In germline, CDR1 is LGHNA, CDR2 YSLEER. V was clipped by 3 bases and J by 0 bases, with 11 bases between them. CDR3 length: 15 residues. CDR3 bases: TGCGCCAGCAGCCAGCTATTGGGGATGAACACTGAAGCTTTCTTT. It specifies CASSQLLGMNTEAFF.

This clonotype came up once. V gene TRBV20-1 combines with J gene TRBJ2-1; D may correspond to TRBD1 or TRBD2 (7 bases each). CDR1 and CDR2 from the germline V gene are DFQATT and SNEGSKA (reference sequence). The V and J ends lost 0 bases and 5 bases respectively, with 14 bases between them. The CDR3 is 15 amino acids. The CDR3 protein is CSARDSGGQNNEQFF. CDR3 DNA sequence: TGCAGTGCTAGAGATTCGGGGGGACAGAACAATGAGCAGTTCTTC.

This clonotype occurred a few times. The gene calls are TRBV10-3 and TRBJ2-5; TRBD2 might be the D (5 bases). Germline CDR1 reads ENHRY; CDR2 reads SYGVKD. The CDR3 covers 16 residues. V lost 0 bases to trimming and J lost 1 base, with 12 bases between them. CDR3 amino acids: CAISESDGGPQETQYF. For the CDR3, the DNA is TGTGCCATCAGTGAGTCGGATGGAGGCCCCCAAGAGACCCAGTACTTC.

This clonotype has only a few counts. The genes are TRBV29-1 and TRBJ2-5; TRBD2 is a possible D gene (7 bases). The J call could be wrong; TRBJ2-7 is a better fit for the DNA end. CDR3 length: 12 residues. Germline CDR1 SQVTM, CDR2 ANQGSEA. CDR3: CSVGRGGDEQYF. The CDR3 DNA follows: TGCAGCGTTGGGAGGGGGGGCGACGAGCAGTACTTC.